What follows are 16 T cell receptor beta chains derived from one specimen sequenced in a study of blood T cell repertoires in COVID-19. Assay used: immunoSEQ multiplex PCR; TCRdb lists only in-frame clones, some missing. The table lists 55,000 to 70,000 clones, 80% to 95% of them singletons. Sequencing was performed on peripheral blood. All receptors come from a human donor in a cohort sampled during active COVID-19.

This chain links TRBV30 with TRBJ1-3; 8 positions agree with TRBD1. The CDR3 runs 17 residues. Germline loops: CDR1 GTSNPN, CDR2 SVGIG (reference sequence). J was trimmed by 0 bases and V by 2 bases; bases with no gene match: 9. The CDR3 coding sequence is TGTGCCTGGAGTTTTGGGACAGGACTTAGCTCTGGAAACACCATATATTTT. It translates to CAWSFGTGLSSGNTIYF. The whole variable domain, remainder taken from reference TRBV30 and TRBJ1-3, is SQTIHQWPATLVQPVGSPLSLECTVEGTSNPNLYWYRQAAGRGLQLLFYSVGIGQISSEVPQNLSASRPQDRQFILSSKKLLLSDSGFYLCAWSFGTGLSSGNTIYFGEGSWLTVV.

The V and J genes are TRBV19 and TRBJ2-1; no firm D call. In germline, CDR1 is LNHDA, CDR2 SQIVND (reference sequence). V was pared by 4 bases and J by 7 bases, with 11 bases between. The CDR3 has 13 residues. Written as DNA, the CDR3 is TGTGCCAGTAGTACCAGTCGAAGTAATGAGCAGTTCTTC. Translating gives CASSTSRSNEQFF.

This chain joins TRBV11-1 and TRBJ1-1, with no clear D. With 5 bases removed from V and 6 bases from J, the gap between germline ends came to 13 bases. The CDR3 runs 13 residues. Germline CDR1 reads SGHAT; CDR2 reads FQDESV (reference sequence). The CDR3 nucleotides are TGTGCCAGCAGCCCGCCCGCGGGAGCTGAAGCTTTCTTT. Encoded protein: CASSPPAGAEAFF.

V and J are TRBV5-6 and TRBJ2-7; 7 bases are shared with TRBD1. Unmatched junction bases numbered 6, after V lost 2 bases and J lost 4 bases. The CDR3 has 14 amino acids. The germline V gene encodes CDR1 SGHDT and CDR2 YYEEEE. The CDR3 DNA is TGTGCCAGCAGCTTTGGGGGACAGAAATACGAGCAGTACTTC. This codes for CASSFGGQKYEQYF.

This chain uses TRBV18 with TRBJ2-5; D possibly corresponds to TRBD2 (5 bases). Trimming removed 3 bases from V and 5 bases from J, with 16 bases in between. The CDR3 sequence is 15 residues long. In germline, CDR1 is KGHSH, CDR2 LQKENI. The CDR3 protein is CASSPGAVVKETQYF. CDR3 nucleotide sequence: TGTGCCAGCTCACCCGGAGCGGTAGTAAAGGAGACCCAGTACTTC.

This chain joins TRBV5-4 and TRBJ1-2; 7 bases are shared with TRBD1. Germline CDR1 reads SGHNT; CDR2 reads YYREEE (reference sequence). Trimming at V came to 7 bases and at J to 8 bases, leaving 11 bases not matched to a gene. The CDR3 covers 13 residues. The CDR3 region is CASRQGAPSGYTF. The CDR3 nucleotides read TGTGCCAGCCGACAGGGCGCCCCAAGCGGCTACACCTTC. The full variable domain, its missing parts supplied by reference TRBV5-4 and TRBJ1-2, is ETGVTQSPTHLIKTRGQQVTLRCSSQSGHNTVSWYQQALGQGPQFIFQYYREEENGRGNFPPRFSGLQFPNYSSELNVNALELDDSALYLCASRQGAPSGYTFGSGTRLTVV.

The V and J genes are TRBV7-9 and TRBJ2-1, with a weak D call TRBD2 (6 bases). Trimming took 5 bases from V and 5 from J, leaving 16 bases between them. This CDR3 is built from 15 residues. Per the germline V gene, CDR1 is SEHNR and CDR2 is FQNEAQ (reference sequence). CDR3 protein: CASSIDSGFDNEQFF. The DNA for the CDR3 is TGTGCCAGCAGCATTGATAGCGGTTTCGACAATGAGCAGTTCTTC.

In its sample, this clone was seen once. The rearrangement links TRBV15 to TRBJ2-5; 7 nucleotides line up with TRBD1. Germline lookup yields CDR1 LNHNV and CDR2 YYDKDF (reference sequence). This CDR3 spans 14 amino acids. The V and J ends lost 4 bases and 1 base, in that order; junction bases with no gene match: 3. This CDR3 reads CATSTRQGQETQYF. CDR3 sequence (DNA): TGTGCCACCAGCACCAGACAGGGCCAAGAGACCCAGTACTTC.

V and J are TRBV2 and TRBJ1-2, with D maybe TRBD1 (6 bases). This CDR3 is 13 amino acids long. Trimming removed 8 bases at V and 8 bases at J, with 18 bases between. In germline, CDR1 is SNHLY, CDR2 FYNNEI. This chain's CDR3 is CASSLGAGVGYTF. CDR3 sequence (DNA): TGTGCCAGCTCTTTAGGGGCAGGGGTCGGCTACACCTTC.

This clone was observed a few times. The V and J genes are TRBV7-3 and TRBJ2-2; D gene unclear. Germline V gene lookup returns CDR1 SGHTA and CDR2 FQGTGA. The CDR3 sequence is 13 residues long. Trimming pared 4 bases from V and 3 bases from J, leaving 6 bases between. CDR3 region: CASSSLYTGELFF. CDR3 DNA: TGTGCCAGCAGCTCCCTTTACACCGGGGAGCTGTTTTTT.

Here the CDR3 DNA reads TGTGCCAGCAGACCCACAGTGAACACTGAAGCTTTCTTT. Translated: CASRPTVNTEAFF. V usage is TRBV5-8 and J usage is TRBJ1-1; D remains unclear. Trimming shortened V by 5 bases and J by 0 bases, and 8 bases separated the two germline ends. Per the germline V gene, CDR1 is SGHTS and CDR2 is YDEGEE. The CDR3 extends over 13 amino acids.

In this sample, this clone turned up once. The V gene is TRBV5-6, the J gene TRBJ2-3, with 9 bases identical to TRBD2. The germline gives CDR1 SGHDT, CDR2 YYEEEE. After removal of 5 bases from V and 4 bases from J, the junction contained 5 bases not matched to a gene. This CDR3 has 14 residues. CDR3 DNA sequence: TGTGCCAGCAGTAGCGGGAGTGTCTCAGATACGCAGTATTTT. The encoded protein is CASSSGSVSDTQYF.

The V call is TRBV21-1, the J call TRBJ1-2; the D call of TRBD1 is as the table states it, not checked on the DNA. TRBV21-1 is flagged as a pseudogene. The CDR3 runs to 14 residues. CDR3 amino acids: CASSKAKQGGGYTF. The CDR3 DNA reads as TGTGCCAGCAGCAAAGCTAAACAGGGCGGTGGCTACACCTTC.

This chain connects TRBV27 to TRBJ1-5; D is unclear. Trimming removed 6 bases at V and 0 bases at J, with 18 bases between. The CDR3 covers 17 residues. Germline V CDR1 and CDR2: MNHEY, SMNVEV (reference sequence). CDR3 nucleotide sequence: TGTGCCAGCAGCGCCTCTAGGTTGCAGTATAGCAATCAGCCCCAGCATTTT. It encodes CASSASRLQYSNQPQHF.

The rearrangement joins TRBV7-8 to TRBJ1-4; no definite D call. V lost 0 bases to trimming and J lost 7 bases, with 12 bases between them. Germline V gene lookup returns CDR1 SGHVS and CDR2 FQNEAQ. CDR3 length: 15 residues. The CDR3 nucleotides are TGTGCCAGCAGCTTAGCCGGGTTAAGTGCTGAAAAACTGTTTTTT. This sequence encodes CASSLAGLSAEKLFF.

This chain links TRBV5-4 with TRBJ2-1; TRBD1 aligns across 7 bases. Germline V gene data show CDR1 as SGHNT and CDR2 as YYREEE (reference sequence). This CDR3 region has 14 residues. Trimming took 4 bases from V and 1 from J; bases not matched to a gene: 2. The CDR3 bases are TGTGCCAGCAGCGACAGGGTTTCCTACAATGAGCAGTTCTTC. As protein: CASSDRVSYNEQFF.